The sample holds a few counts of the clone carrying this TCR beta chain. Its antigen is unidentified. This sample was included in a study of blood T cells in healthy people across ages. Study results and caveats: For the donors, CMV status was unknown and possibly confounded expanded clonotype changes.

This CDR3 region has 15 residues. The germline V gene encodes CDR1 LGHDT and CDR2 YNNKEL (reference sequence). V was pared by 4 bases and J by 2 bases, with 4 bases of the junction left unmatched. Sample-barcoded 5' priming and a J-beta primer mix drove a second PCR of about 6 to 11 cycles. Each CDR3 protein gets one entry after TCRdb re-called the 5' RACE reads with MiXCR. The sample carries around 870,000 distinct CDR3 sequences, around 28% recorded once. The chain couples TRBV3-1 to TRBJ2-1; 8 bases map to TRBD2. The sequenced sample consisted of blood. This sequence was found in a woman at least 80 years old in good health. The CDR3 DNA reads TGTGCCAGCAGCCCGGGCGGGAGGACCTACAATGAGCAGTTCTTC. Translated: CASSPGGRTYNEQFF.